Presented here are 24 T cell receptor beta chains from one specimen sequenced in a study of blood T cell repertoires in COVID-19 (dated by TCRdb to 2020 to 2022). The library was prepared using the immunoSEQ multiplex PCR assay. TCRdb took over this immuneACCESS table, retaining in-frame rearrangements with V and J assigned. Such tables are incomplete; in checked studies, under half of the missing clones stem from an unresolved V gene, and the remainder is unexplained. This sample holds approximately 180,000 clones; nearly 90% were observed only once. The ten largest clonotypes hold 2% to 2.5% of the sample. The sample consisted of PBMCs or T cells enriched from blood (not recorded which). Receptors originate from a woman aged 35 to 49 with acute COVID-19.

A word on this clone: The sample carries other DNA sequences with the same CDR3. The chain has TRBV3-1 (or the pseudogene TRBV3-2) and TRBJ1-2; 8 nucleotides align to TRBD1. This CDR3 spans 12 amino acids. V was clipped by 2 bases and J by 8 bases; unmatched bases: 1. Germline V gene lookup returns CDR1 LGHDT and CDR2 YNNKEL (reference sequence). The DNA of the CDR3 is TGTGCCAGCAGCCAATCAGGGGGCGGCTACACCTTC. It yields the protein CASSQSGGGYTF.

The chain has TRBV5-1 and TRBJ2-5, with D maybe TRBD2 (5 bases). V was trimmed by 5 bases and J by 5 bases, leaving 19 bases between them. In germline, CDR1 is SGHRS, CDR2 YFSETQ. There are 15 residues in the CDR3. The CDR3 DNA sequence: TGCGCCAGCAGGGGAGCGGAGCTCAACGGGGAGACCCAGTACTTC. Protein: CASRGAELNGETQYF.

V is TRBV3-1 (or the pseudogene TRBV3-2) and J is TRBJ1-6; unclear D gene. Trimming pared 4 bases from V and 0 bases from J, leaving 10 bases between. The CDR3 has 16 residues. The germline CDR1 and CDR2 sequences are LGHDT and YNNKEL (reference sequence). The CDR3 nucleotides read TGTGCCAGCAGCCGGCGGGCCCGCTCCTATAATTCACCCCTCCACTTT. Protein sequence: CASSRRARSYNSPLHF.

This clone was seen more than once but under ten times. The V and J genes are TRBV6-6 and TRBJ1-6; 8 positions agree with TRBD1. Losses at the gene ends were 5 bases for V and 5 bases for J; bases not matched to a gene: 17. CDR1 is MNHNY, CDR2 SVGAGI, per germline (reference sequence). The CDR3 length is 19 residues. CDR3 nucleotides: TGTGCCAGCAGTCCCCGCGGACAGGACTTGACAGGGGATAATTCACCCCTCCACTTT. This codes for CASSPRGQDLTGDNSPLHF.

V gene TRBV21-1 combines with J gene TRBJ1-1. TRBV21-1 is given as a pseudogene. The CDR3 has 17 amino acids. CDR3 loop: CASSSLRSEAERTEAFF. The CDR3 nucleotides are TGTGCCAGCAGCTCCCTACGGTCGGAGGCCGAAAGGACTGAAGCTTTCTTT.

This rearrangement joins TRBV5-4 to TRBJ2-7; D possibly corresponds to TRBD1 (6 bases). The CDR3 covers 13 residues. Deletions cut 5 bases from V and 2 bases from J, with 11 bases between. Germline V gene data show CDR1 as SGHNT and CDR2 as YYREEE (reference sequence). The chain's CDR3 is CASSPGQTYEQYF. The CDR3 DNA follows: TGTGCCAGCAGTCCGGGACAAACCTACGAGCAGTACTTC.

The rearrangement joins TRBV6-5 to TRBJ2-7; D is unresolved. Germline V CDR1 and CDR2: MNHEY, SVGAGI. Trimming took 3 bases from V and 4 from J, leaving 10 bases between them. This CDR3 spans 13 amino acids. CDR3 DNA: TGTGCCAGCAGTTATGCCAACGGGTACGAGCAGTACTTC. Its translation is CASSYANGYEQYF.

V is TRBV9 and J is TRBJ2-5, with 10 bases fitting TRBD2. The CDR3 is 16 residues long. The trim removed 0 bases at V and 2 bases at J, leaving 4 bases unmatched. The germline CDR1 and CDR2 sequences are SGDLS and YYNGEE. DNA of the CDR3: TGTGCCAGCAGCGTAGACCTAGCGGGGGAACAAGAGACCCAGTACTTC. Residues: CASSVDLAGEQETQYF.

This chain joins TRBV19 and TRBJ2-7, with 10 bases identical to TRBD1. CDR3 length: 14 amino acids. The trim removed 7 bases at V and 7 bases at J, leaving 10 bases unmatched. CDR1 is LNHDA and CDR2 is SQIVND in the germline V gene (reference sequence). The CDR3: CASTAGTGVGEQYF. CDR3 DNA: TGTGCCAGTACCGCCGGGACAGGGGTGGGGGAGCAGTACTTC.

CDR3 in DNA: TGCGCCAGCAGCCAGGTACAGGGGATTATGAATGGCTACACCTTC. Encoded protein: CASSQVQGIMNGYTF. The chain is built from TRBV4-1 and TRBJ1-2, with TRBD1 matching over 7 bases. CDR3 length: 15 amino acids. V was clipped by 3 bases and J by 6 bases; unmatched bases: 10. The germline V gene encodes CDR1 MGHRA and CDR2 YSYEKL.

The chain joins TRBV10-3 to TRBJ2-5, with D tentatively TRBD2 (6 bases). Germline values: CDR1 ENHRY, CDR2 SYGVKD. The CDR3 runs 14 residues. Trimming took 3 bases from V and 1 from J, leaving 9 bases between them. CDR3 amino acids: CAISDAGPQETQYF. CDR3 coding DNA: TGTGCCATCAGTGATGCGGGGCCCCAAGAGACCCAGTACTTC.

This sequence joins TRBV5-1 and TRBJ2-1; 7 bases line up with TRBD2. Germline values: CDR1 SGHRS, CDR2 YFSETQ. Trimming cost V 5 bases and J 0 bases; bases outside gene matches: 8. The CDR3 sequence is 16 residues long. CDR3 nucleotides: TGCGCCAGCAGTGCCGGGAGGCGAAGCTCCTACAATGAGCAGTTCTTC. This sequence encodes CASSAGRRSSYNEQFF.

The rearrangement uses TRBV27 and TRBJ2-4; TRBD1 matches 8 bases. The CDR3 totals 15 residues. From germline, CDR1 is MNHEY and CDR2 SMNVEV (reference sequence). The V gene end was trimmed by 5 bases and the J gene end by 6 bases; junction bases not matched to a gene: 9. The CDR3 loop is CASSPSSGQGNIQYF. In DNA, the CDR3 is TGTGCCAGCAGTCCCTCAAGCGGACAGGGAAACATTCAGTACTTC.

The J gene is TRBJ2-3, the V gene TRBV24-1, with D perhaps TRBD2 (5 bases). Trimming took off 2 bases at V and 5 bases at J, with 10 bases between the two ends. The V gene's germline CDR1 is KGHDR and CDR2 SFDVKD. This CDR3 comprises 14 residues. This CDR3 reads CATSDSAVGDTQYF. The DNA of the CDR3 is TGTGCCACCAGTGATTCAGCGGTTGGAGATACGCAGTATTTT.

This chain connects TRBV3-1 (or the pseudogene TRBV3-2) to TRBJ2-7, with 7 bases lining up with TRBD2. Trimming at V came to 0 bases and at J to 0 bases, leaving 17 bases not matched to a gene. Germline V CDR1 and CDR2: LGHDT, YNNKEL (reference sequence). This CDR3 has 20 residues. In nucleotides, the CDR3 is TGTGCCAGCAGCCAAGACTTGGCGAGGCTAGCGGAAGAGTTCTCCTACGAGCAGTACTTC. Amino acid sequence: CASSQDLARLAEEFSYEQYF.

The chain combines TRBV7-9 with TRBJ1-6, with 9 nucleotides matching TRBD1. CDR3 length: 14 residues. The germline CDR1 and CDR2 sequences are SEHNR and FQNEAQ (reference sequence). The J segment lost 9 bases and the V segment lost 4 bases, leaving 4 bases of the junction unmatched. DNA of the CDR3: TGTGCCAGCAGCTACAGGGGGCATAGTTCACCCCTCCACTTT. Translated: CASSYRGHSSPLHF.

The V gene is TRBV2, the J gene TRBJ1-3; TRBD1 is a possible D gene (6 bases). The germline V gene has CDR1 SNHLY and CDR2 FYNNEI. The CDR3 loop spans 15 amino acids. Trimming shortened V by 4 bases and J by 6 bases, and 16 bases separated the two germline ends. CDR3: CASSGDTGYSNTIYF. DNA for the CDR3: TGTGCCAGCAGTGGGGACACCGGATATTCAAACACCATATATTTT.

This clone was picked up a small number of times. The chain employs TRBV5-1 and TRBJ2-1; a weak D match, TRBD2 (5 bases). V shed 2 bases and J shed 0 bases, with 9 bases lying between them. This CDR3 comprises 15 residues. CDR1 and CDR2 (germline): SGHRS, YFSETQ. CDR3 amino acids: CASSLSGSSYNEQFF. DNA for the CDR3: TGCGCCAGCAGCTTAAGCGGTAGCTCCTACAATGAGCAGTTCTTC.

The chain carries TRBV5-1 and TRBJ2-3; D unclear. Trimming shortened V by 1 base and J by 5 bases, and 17 bases separated the two germline ends. This CDR3 is 16 amino acids long. Germline lookup yields CDR1 SGHRS and CDR2 YFSETQ. CDR3 nucleotide sequence: TGCGCCAGCAGCTTGAGCCCTAGTCCGAACGGAGATACGCAGTATTTT. Its translation: CASSLSPSPNGDTQYF.

With respect to this clone: The same CDR3 arises from other DNA sequences in this sample as well. The J gene is TRBJ2-7, the V gene TRBV5-1, with D possibly TRBD1 on 6 matching bases. Trimming left V 0 bases short and J 1 base short, with 8 bases between. The CDR3 covers 14 residues. The germline CDR1 and CDR2 sequences are SGHRS and YFSETQ. Here the CDR3 DNA reads TGCGCCAGCAGCTTGGGAGGACAGTCCTACGAGCAGTACTTC. Encoded protein: CASSLGGQSYEQYF.

This clone was recorded once. This chain joins TRBV5-5 and TRBJ2-7; TRBD1 matches at 12 bases. Germline CDR1 and CDR2: SGHKS and YYEKEE (reference sequence). After removal of 7 bases from V and 6 bases from J, the junction contained 8 bases not matched to a gene. The CDR3 sequence is 14 residues long. The CDR3 loop reads CASSQGGQGAEQYF. CDR3 bases: TGTGCCAGCTCACAAGGGGGACAGGGGGCCGAGCAGTACTTC.

J is TRBJ2-7 and V is TRBV7-2; TRBD1 is a possible D gene (6 bases). This CDR3 has 16 residues. V shed 0 bases and J shed 6 bases, with 18 bases lying between them. CDR1 is SGHTA and CDR2 is FQGNSA in the germline V gene. CDR3 region: CASSLASYRDPLEQYF. CDR3 nucleotide sequence: TGTGCCAGCAGCTTAGCTTCGTACAGGGATCCCCTCGAGCAGTACTTC.

The sample holds one count of this clone. V is TRBV5-5 and J is TRBJ1-3; 8 bases map to TRBD1. There are 17 residues in the CDR3. Germline values: CDR1 SGHKS, CDR2 YYEKEE (reference sequence). J gave up 5 bases and V 3 bases, and 13 bases lay outside the gene matches. This chain's CDR3 is CASSSEPTGGMRNTIYF. CDR3 nucleotide sequence: TGTGCCAGCAGCTCTGAACCCACAGGGGGGATGCGAAACACCATATATTTT.

The chain joins TRBV28 to TRBJ1-3; D perhaps matches TRBD1 (5 bases). CDR3 length: 14 residues. V lost 2 bases, J lost 0 bases, and 5 bases lay in between. Germline V gene lookup returns CDR1 MDHEN and CDR2 SYDVKM. CDR3 sequence reads: CASSLQGSGNTIYF. The CDR3 bases are TGTGCCAGCAGTTTACAGGGCTCTGGAAACACCATATATTTT.